These T cell receptor beta chains were read from a single sample in a study of shared clonotypes between healthy human individuals. Using immunoSEQ multiplex PCR, the repertoire was profiled, and TCRdb retains in-frame clones only, with some absent. This table holds around 640,000 clones, 95% to 97% found once. Sequencing was performed on naive CD8+ T cells sorted from blood. The receptor set was obtained from a woman aged 25 to 39 in good health. Each CDR3 is given with its conserved first and last residue. Each record gives: CDR3 protein, CDR3 DNA, V gene, D gene, J gene. D genes are given only for firm matches.

CDR3aa: CASSHQSGAVYGYTF
CDR3nt: TGTGCCAGCAGTCATCAGTCGGGGGCGGTCTATGGCTACACCTTC
v_gene: TRBV6-5
d_gene: .
j_gene: TRBJ1-2

CDR3aa: CASSQSIGGLETQYF
CDR3nt: TGCGCCAGCAGTCAATCGATCGGGGGCCTAGAGACCCAGTACTTC
v_gene: TRBV23-1
d_gene: .
j_gene: TRBJ2-5

CDR3aa: CASSLWEGSSYNEQFF
CDR3nt: TGTGCCAGCAGCTTGTGGGAGGGGAGCTCCTACAATGAGCAGTTCTTC
v_gene: TRBV5-6
d_gene: TRBD2
j_gene: TRBJ2-1

CDR3aa: CASSLYGGRTRGTGELFF
CDR3nt: TGTGCCAGCAGTTTATACGGCGGGCGGACCCGAGGCACCGGGGAGCTGTTTTTT
v_gene: TRBV27
d_gene: .
j_gene: TRBJ2-2

CDR3aa: CASSSRSWGADEQYF
CDR3nt: TGTGCCAGTAGTTCCCGTAGTTGGGGGGCCGATGAGCAGTACTTC
v_gene: TRBV19
d_gene: .
j_gene: TRBJ2-7

CDR3aa: CASSVGRVEQFF
CDR3nt: TGTGCCAGCAGCGTCGGCCGGGTTGAGCAGTTCTTC
v_gene: TRBV6-1
d_gene: .
j_gene: TRBJ2-1

CDR3aa: CASSLTSGASYEQYF
CDR3nt: TGTGCCAGCAGTTTAACTAGCGGAGCCTCCTACGAGCAGTACTTC
v_gene: TRBV6-1
d_gene: TRBD2
j_gene: TRBJ2-7

CDR3aa: CASSIDVEGGVGQPQHF
CDR3nt: TGTGCCAGTAGTATAGACGTGGAGGGTGGAGTGGGTCAGCCCCAGCATTTT
v_gene: TRBV19
d_gene: .
j_gene: TRBJ1-5

CDR3aa: CASRTDYGYTF
CDR3nt: TGTGCCAGCCGGACAGACTATGGCTACACCTTC
v_gene: TRBV6-5
d_gene: .
j_gene: TRBJ1-2

CDR3aa: CASSEFGEDEKLFF
CDR3nt: TGTGCCAGCAGTGAATTCGGGGAGGACGAAAAACTGTTTTTT
v_gene: TRBV25-1
d_gene: .
j_gene: TRBJ1-4

CDR3aa: CASSLVGRGFYEQYF
CDR3nt: TGCGCCAGCAGCTTGGTAGGACGGGGGTTTTACGAGCAGTACTTC
v_gene: TRBV5-1
d_gene: .
j_gene: TRBJ2-7